The 16 T cell receptor beta chains reported below all come from one sample, sequenced in a study of blood T cell repertoires in COVID-19. Measured with immunoSEQ multiplex PCR; TCRdb has only the in-frame clones, and not every one. The table includes about 64,000 clones, over 60% detected once. The sequenced sample was peripheral blood. The receptors derive from a human donor in a cohort sampled during active COVID-19.

The chain links TRBV7-2 to TRBJ2-5; 8 nucleotides line up with TRBD1. The V gene's germline CDR1 is SGHTA and CDR2 FQGNSA. The CDR3 spans 14 residues. V was clipped by 5 bases and J by 2 bases; unmatched bases: 4. In nucleotides, the CDR3 is TGTGCCAGCAGCAAGGACAGGGAACAAGAGACCCAGTACTTC. Its translation is CASSKDREQETQYF.

This sequence joins TRBV19 and TRBJ1-3, with 9 positions matching TRBD1. V lost 7 bases to trimming and J lost 4 bases; unmatched junction nucleotides: 8. This CDR3 has 15 amino acids. Germline-derived CDR1 and CDR2 are LNHDA and SQIVND (reference sequence). The CDR3 nucleotides read TGTGCCAGTACCCCACAGGGGGCGGGAGGAAACACCATATATTTT. This translates into CASTPQGAGGNTIYF. Supplemented by reference TRBV19 and TRBJ1-3, the full variable domain reads DGGITQSPKYLFRKEGQNVTLSCEQNLNHDAMYWYRQDPGQGLRLIYYSQIVNDFQKGDIAEGYSVSREKKESFPLTVTSAQKNPTAFYLCASTPQGAGGNTIYFGEGSWLTVV.

V gene TRBV7-9 combines with J gene TRBJ1-2, with D perhaps matching TRBD1 (5 bases). V dropped 6 bases and J dropped 0 bases, with 14 bases sitting between them. Germline V CDR1 and CDR2: SEHNR, FQNEAQ (reference sequence). The CDR3 is 15 amino acids. This CDR3 is CASRGTVRSNYGYTF. The CDR3 region has the DNA TGTGCCAGCAGGGGGACTGTCCGATCTAACTATGGCTACACCTTC.

This rearrangement joins TRBV4-1 to TRBJ2-4; 7 bases are shared with TRBD1. J was trimmed by 4 bases and V by 5 bases; bases with no gene match: 8. CDR3 length equals 15 residues. Germline CDR1 MGHRA, CDR2 YSYEKL. Written as DNA, the CDR3 is TGCGCCAGCAGCGCACCCGGGACAGCAAAAAACATTCAGTACTTC. Its translation is CASSAPGTAKNIQYF.

The chain has TRBV6-1 and TRBJ2-7; D perhaps matches TRBD1 (6 bases). The length of the CDR3 is 15 residues. Germline assignment: CDR1 MNHNS and CDR2 SASEGT. The ends were cut back, 2 bases at V and 0 bases at J, with 11 bases in the middle. CDR3 sequence reads: CASSELQGISYEQYF. The CDR3 DNA reads as TGTGCCAGCAGTGAATTACAGGGTATCTCCTACGAGCAGTACTTC.

The genes are TRBV28 and TRBJ2-3; D is perhaps TRBD1 (5 bases). Germline V gene lookup returns CDR1 MDHEN and CDR2 SYDVKM. V was clipped by 5 bases and J by 1 base, with 13 bases between them. The CDR3 totals 15 residues. The CDR3 protein is CASSLTASGTDTQYF. The DNA of the CDR3 is TGTGCCAGCAGTCTGACAGCGTCAGGCACAGATACGCAGTATTTT.

The chain combines TRBV7-2 with TRBJ2-5; a weak D match, TRBD2 (6 bases). Germline V gene sequence: CDR1 SGHTA, CDR2 FQGNSA. V lost 2 bases and J 3 bases, leaving 7 bases between the germline ends. The CDR3 contains 13 residues. CDR3 DNA: TGTGCCAGCAGCTTAACGGGGGAAGAGACCCAGTACTTC. It yields the protein CASSLTGEETQYF.

The rearrangement links TRBV11-2 to TRBJ2-3; 14 nucleotides agree with TRBD2. CDR1 and CDR2 from the germline V gene are SGHAT and FQNNGV. CDR3 length: 17 residues. V lost 5 bases and J lost 9; bases outside the gene matches: 13. CDR3 nucleotides: TGTGCCAGCAGCATTAGGCCGACTAGCGGGGGGGCATCAACGCAGTATTTT. This sequence encodes CASSIRPTSGGASTQYF.

This clone appeared a single time. The chain has TRBV5-1 and TRBJ2-1, with 15 bases fitting TRBD2. The V gene's germline CDR1 is SGHRS and CDR2 YFSETQ. CDR3 length equals 16 residues. J lost 5 bases, V lost 3 bases, and 3 bases had no gene match. CDR3 in amino acids: CASSSGLAGGHNEQFF. The CDR3 nucleotides read TGCGCCAGCAGCTCGGGACTAGCGGGGGGACACAATGAGCAGTTCTTC.

This clone was seen just once. This rearrangement joins TRBV19 to TRBJ2-4, with 12 bases identical to TRBD2. The CDR3 is made up of 16 amino acids. With V trimmed by 4 bases and J by 7 bases, 8 bases remained unmatched. Germline values: CDR1 LNHDA, CDR2 SQIVND (reference sequence). The CDR3 nucleotides read TGTGCCAGTAGTACGAACCTAGCGGGGGGGCGGAACATTCAGTACTTC. It is translated as CASSTNLAGGRNIQYF.

This clone appeared a single time. V and J are TRBV3-1 (or the pseudogene TRBV3-2) and TRBJ1-2, with D unresolved. The CDR3 spans 12 residues. Germline V gives CDR1 LGHDT, CDR2 YNNKEL (reference sequence). Trimming pared 0 bases from V and 4 bases from J, leaving 3 bases between. The CDR3 loop is CASSQDVYGYTF. CDR3 nucleotides: TGTGCCAGCAGCCAAGACGTCTATGGCTACACCTTC.

The V call is TRBV5-4, the J call TRBJ1-2; the match to TRBD1 covers 7 bases. The ends lost 4 bases at V and 4 bases at J; junction bases unmatched: 1. Per the germline V gene, CDR1 is SGHNT and CDR2 is YYREEE (reference sequence). The CDR3 loop spans 12 amino acids. CDR3: CASSRDSYGYTF. CDR3 nucleotide sequence: TGTGCCAGCAGCCGGGACAGCTATGGCTACACCTTC. Based on the CDR3 plus reference TRBV5-4 and TRBJ1-2, the full variable domain is ETGVTQSPTHLIKTRGQQVTLRCSSQSGHNTVSWYQQALGQGPQFIFQYYREEENGRGNFPPRFSGLQFPNYSSELNVNALELDDSALYLCASSRDSYGYTFGSGTRLTVV.

The chain employs TRBV9 and TRBJ2-5, with a weak D call TRBD1 (5 bases). Trimming took 0 bases from V and 5 from J, leaving 11 bases between them. The CDR3 runs 14 residues. Germline V lookup: CDR1 SGDLS, CDR2 YYNGEE. The CDR3 DNA follows: TGTGCCAGCAGCGTAGGCGCAGGGTGGGAGACCCAGTACTTC. It translates to CASSVGAGWETQYF.

The chain is built from TRBV7-8 and TRBJ2-2; TRBD2 is a possible D gene (5 bases). Trimming removed 6 bases from V and 7 bases from J, with 18 bases in between. Looked up from germline, CDR1 is SGHVS and CDR2 is FQNEAQ. CDR3 length equals 15 residues. Here the CDR3 reads CASRRVRLGIGELFF. The CDR3, as DNA: TGTGCCAGCAGGCGAGTTAGGCTCGGGATCGGGGAGCTGTTTTTT.

The CDR3 nucleotides read TGTGCCAGCAGTCCGGGTCAGAGAACTCAAGAGACCCAGTACTTC. This sequence encodes CASSPGQRTQETQYF. V usage is TRBV27 and J usage is TRBJ2-5; D is unresolved. Per germline, CDR1 MNHEY and CDR2 SMNVEV (reference sequence). Trimming shortened V by 5 bases and J by 2 bases, and 15 bases separated the two germline ends. The CDR3 consists of 15 residues.

This clone was detected once. The chain joins TRBV15 to TRBJ1-2; TRBD1 agrees at 7 bases. The CDR3 length is 14 residues. V was pared by 8 bases and J by 6 bases, with 12 bases of the junction left unmatched. From germline, CDR1 is LNHNV and CDR2 YYDKDF (reference sequence). The CDR3 nucleotides read TGTGCCACCTATAAACAGGGGCGCGGGAATGGCTACACCTTC. As protein: CATYKQGRGNGYTF.